The next 2 T cell receptor beta chains were all read from a single sample in a study of vaccination and CD4 T cells after COVID-19 (dated by TCRdb to between 2021 and 2022). The antigens for these receptors are not known. Library preparation used PCR. Data came from an Illumina iSeq 100. DNA from cultured CD4+ T cells underwent TCR sequencing with the Oncomine TCR Beta short-read assay at the Johns Hopkins FTIC core. TCRdb itself trimmed the public reads at Q25 with fastp, ran MiXCR and retained productive beta chains. Each entry merges the rows of one CDR3 protein and shows their most common DNA and genes. A total of around 10,000 distinct CDR3 sequences appear in this sample, over 60% of them only once. Roughly 7.1% of the sample goes to the ten largest clones. Interpreted using the paper, the treatment or condition label stands for: 10-day PBMC culture with coronavirus spike peptide pools or control peptides (ViraFEST assay).

The sequenced material came from CD4+ T cells from blood, cultured in vitro. Receptor source: a human donor who had recovered from COVID-19.

The chain joins TRBV7-9 to TRBJ2-5; 7 positions agree with TRBD1. The V and J ends lost 5 bases and 5 bases, in that order; junction bases with no gene match: 14. This CDR3 contains 16 residues. CDR1 and CDR2 from the germline V gene are SEHNR and FQNEAQ (reference sequence). This chain's CDR3 is CASSRSRQGSDETQYF. Here the CDR3 DNA reads TGTGCCAGCAGCCGGAGCCGACAGGGATCGGATGAGACCCAGTACTTC.

This clonotype was detected a few times. The gene calls are TRBV7-2 and TRBJ1-5; D might be TRBD1 (6 bases). The CDR3 is 14 residues long. Germline V gene data show CDR1 as SGHTA and CDR2 as FQGNSA. The V and J ends lost 4 bases and 4 bases respectively, with 11 bases between them. CDR3 region: CASSSGGRNQPQHF. CDR3 DNA: TGTGCCAGCAGCTCTGGGGGCAGAAATCAGCCCCAGCATTTT.